Ten or more counts support the clone carrying this TCR beta chain. Between the trimmed V and J ends, which lost 0 bases and 1 base, there was a span of 16 bases. This CDR3 contains 17 residues. The V gene's germline CDR1 is DFQATT and CDR2 SNEGSKA (reference sequence). Template material for amplifying TCR beta CDR3 regions consisted of RNA transcripts. The HTBI primer set served for first-round RT-PCR of the TCR CDR3. TCRdb fed the multiplex PCR reads into MiXCR, producing one record per CDR3 protein. The sample contains about 700,000 distinct CDR3 sequences, about 15% of which appear only once. This specimen belongs to a study of T cells in Graves' hyperthyroidism and ophthalmopathy.

This receptor was identified in a woman aged 18-29 years with Graves' hyperthyroidism. Source material: blood. The V gene is TRBV20-1, the J gene TRBJ1-5; TRBD1 is a possible D gene (6 bases). CDR3 DNA sequence: TGCAGTGCTAGAGACCTAAAGGACAGAGACAGCAATCAGCCCCAGCATTTT. It encodes CSARDLKDRDSNQPQHF.